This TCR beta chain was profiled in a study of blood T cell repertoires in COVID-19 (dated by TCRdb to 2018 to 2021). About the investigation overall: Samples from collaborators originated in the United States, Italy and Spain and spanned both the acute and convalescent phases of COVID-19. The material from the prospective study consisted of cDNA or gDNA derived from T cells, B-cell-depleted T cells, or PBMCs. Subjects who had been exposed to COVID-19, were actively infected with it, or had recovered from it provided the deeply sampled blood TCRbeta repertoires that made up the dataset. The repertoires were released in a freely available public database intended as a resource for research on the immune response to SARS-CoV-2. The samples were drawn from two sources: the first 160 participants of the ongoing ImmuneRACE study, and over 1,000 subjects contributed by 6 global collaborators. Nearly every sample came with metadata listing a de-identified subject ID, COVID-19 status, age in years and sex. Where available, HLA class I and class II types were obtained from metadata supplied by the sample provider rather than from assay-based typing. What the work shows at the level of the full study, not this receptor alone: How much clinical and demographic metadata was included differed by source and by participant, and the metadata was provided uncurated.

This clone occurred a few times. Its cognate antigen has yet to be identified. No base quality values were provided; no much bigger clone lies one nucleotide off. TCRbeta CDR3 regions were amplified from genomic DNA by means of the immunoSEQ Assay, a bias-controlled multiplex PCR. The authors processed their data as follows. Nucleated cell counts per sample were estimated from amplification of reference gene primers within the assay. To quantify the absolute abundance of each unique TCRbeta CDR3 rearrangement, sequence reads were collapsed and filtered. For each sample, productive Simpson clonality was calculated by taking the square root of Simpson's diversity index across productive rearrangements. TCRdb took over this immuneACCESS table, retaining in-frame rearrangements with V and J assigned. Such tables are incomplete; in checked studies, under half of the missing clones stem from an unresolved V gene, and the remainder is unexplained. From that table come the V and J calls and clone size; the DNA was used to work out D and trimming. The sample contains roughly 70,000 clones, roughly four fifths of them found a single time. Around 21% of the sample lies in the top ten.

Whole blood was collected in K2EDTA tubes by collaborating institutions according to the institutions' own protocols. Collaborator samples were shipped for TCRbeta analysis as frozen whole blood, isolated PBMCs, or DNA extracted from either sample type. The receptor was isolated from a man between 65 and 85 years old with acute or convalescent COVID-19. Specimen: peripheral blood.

The DNA sequence is as follows: TGTGCCAGCAGCTCCTCGGGAGGGTACACTGAAGCTTTCTTT. The encoded protein is CASSSSGGYTEAFF. Rearrangement joined TRBV7-8 to TRBJ1-1; no D segment can be confidently identified. The germline ends are 12 bases apart after V is trimmed by 4 bases and J by 3 bases. The CDR3 has 14 amino acids, counting the end cysteine and phenylalanine. The sequence is cut down to CDR3 DNA, 42 bases in frame from base 1. The germline V gene provides CDR1 SGHVS and CDR2 FQNEAQ.